Included here is one TCR beta chain sequence, with context. This entry belongs to a study of blood T cell repertoires in COVID-19. Study overall: Sources were T cells, B-cell-depleted T cells, or PBMCs; the material itself was cDNA or gDNA.

The table came from immunoSEQ multiplex PCR; TCRdb's copy has only in-frame clones and leaves some out. The table has some 100,000 clones, almost 80% seen once. CDR1 and CDR2 from the germline V gene are MGHDK and SYGVNS. V dropped 6 bases and J dropped 2 bases, with 11 bases sitting between them. The CDR3 has 15 amino acids. The sample consisted of peripheral blood. This clonotype was obtained from a human donor in a cohort sampled during active COVID-19. The chain joins TRBV25-1 to TRBJ2-6, with D maybe TRBD1 (5 bases). The CDR3 DNA reads as TGTGCCAGCAGCCTAGACAGCACTGGGGCCAACGTCCTGACTTTC. Its protein is CASSLDSTGANVLTF. Full variable domain (outside the CDR3, taken from reference TRBV25-1 and TRBJ2-6): EADIYQTPRYLVIGTGKKITLECSQTMGHDKMYWYQQDPGMELHLIHYSYGVNSTEKGDLSSESTVSRIRTEHFPLTLESARPSHTSQYLCASSLDSTGANVLTFGAGSRLTVL.